Shown below are 25 T cell receptor beta chains from a single sample sequenced in a study of blood T cell repertoires in COVID-19. The protocol was immunoSEQ multiplex PCR, while the TCRdb copy is restricted to in-frame clones and leaves out a portion. The table lists about 71,000 clones, over 80% of them singletons. The sequenced sample was peripheral blood. The receptors come from a woman older than 75 with acute or convalescent COVID-19.

In its sample, this clone was seen a few times. This chain uses TRBV7-9 with TRBJ2-7; TRBD1 aligns across 9 bases. The CDR3 spans 14 residues. V lost 4 bases, J lost 2 bases, and 3 bases stayed unmatched. CDR1 and CDR2 (germline): SEHNR, FQNEAQ (reference sequence). CDR3 nucleotide sequence: TGTGCCAGCAGCTCCGGGACAGGGACCTACGAGCAGTACTTC. Translating it yields CASSSGTGTYEQYF.

The V and J genes are TRBV7-6 and TRBJ1-1, with 7 nucleotides matching TRBD1. Germline-derived CDR1 and CDR2 are SGHVS and FNYEAQ. The CDR3 length is 15 residues. After removal of 5 bases from V and 1 base from J, the junction contained 7 bases not matched to a gene. The CDR3 DNA reads TGTGCCAGCAGCCTAATACAGGGGCCGAACACTGAAGCTTTCTTT. Amino acids: CASSLIQGPNTEAFF.

The rearrangement joins TRBV7-3 to TRBJ2-3; no clear D. Trimming shortened V by 4 bases and J by 6 bases, and 8 bases separated the two germline ends. The CDR3 totals 12 residues. Germline CDR1 is SGHTA and CDR2 is FQGTGA. The CDR3 loop reads CASSSPQDTQYF. CDR3 nucleotides: TGTGCCAGCAGCTCCCCCCAGGATACGCAGTATTTT.

The chain uses TRBV27 and TRBJ1-2; D is unresolved. Trimming removed 11 bases at V and 5 bases at J, with 21 bases between. Germline V gene lookup returns CDR1 MNHEY and CDR2 SMNVEV (reference sequence). This CDR3 has 14 amino acids. CDR3 in DNA: TGTGCCCCTAAAGGCCTCCCGCGGGGTTATGGCTACACCTTC. Its protein is CAPKGLPRGYGYTF.

This clone came up once. J is TRBJ1-5 and V is TRBV28; D possibly corresponds to TRBD1 (6 bases). The germline V gene has CDR1 MDHEN and CDR2 SYDVKM. The CDR3 consists of 17 residues. V dropped 11 bases and J dropped 0 bases, with 23 bases sitting between them. Here the CDR3 reads CASLGGRTLYSNQPQHF. CDR3 nucleotide sequence: TGTGCCTCCCTTGGGGGCCGCACTCTTTATAGCAATCAGCCCCAGCATTTT.

This chain uses TRBV7-9 with TRBJ2-2, with D perhaps matching TRBD2 (6 bases). The length of the CDR3 is 17 residues. V lost 11 bases and J 1 base, leaving 23 bases between the germline ends. In germline, CDR1 is SEHNR, CDR2 FQNEAQ (reference sequence). The CDR3 sequence is CAYTASSGVRNTGELFF. The CDR3 DNA follows: TGTGCCTACACAGCAAGTTCGGGAGTGAGGAACACCGGGGAGCTGTTTTTT.

This clone was recorded only once. The chain is built from TRBV7-3 and TRBJ2-1; 8 bases are a match to TRBD2. CDR3 length: 15 residues. J gave up 9 bases and V 5 bases, and 12 bases lay outside the gene matches. Germline V gene sequence: CDR1 SGHTA, CDR2 FQGTGA. CDR3 nucleotide sequence: TGTGCCAGCAGCGCACTAGCGGCCAACCCCAGTGAGCAGTTCTTC. It yields the protein CASSALAANPSEQFF.

The chain links TRBV10-3 to TRBJ2-7, with 10 bases identical to TRBD1. The ends lost 0 bases at V and 2 bases at J; junction bases unmatched: 7. The germline V gene encodes CDR1 ENHRY and CDR2 SYGVKD. CDR3 length equals 17 residues. CDR3 protein: CAISESNPGQGAYEQYF. The CDR3 region has the DNA TGTGCCATCAGTGAGTCTAACCCCGGACAGGGGGCCTACGAGCAGTACTTC.

The gene calls are TRBV5-1 and TRBJ2-7, with TRBD1 identical over 8 bases. This CDR3 contains 15 residues. Germline CDR1 SGHRS, CDR2 YFSETQ. Trimming took 3 bases from V and 5 from J; bases not matched to a gene: 10. CDR3: CASSSGQGGWNEQYF. The CDR3 region has the DNA TGCGCCAGCAGCTCCGGACAGGGCGGCTGGAACGAGCAGTACTTC.

This rearrangement joins TRBV28 to TRBJ1-2; D unclear. The CDR3 extends over 15 amino acids. Trimming took off 5 bases at V and 0 bases at J, with 13 bases between the two ends. Germline-derived CDR1 and CDR2 are MDHEN and SYDVKM. The CDR3 sequence is CASSLAGRTNYGYTF. CDR3 in DNA: TGTGCCAGCAGTCTCGCGGGCAGGACTAACTATGGCTACACCTTC.

The rearrangement uses TRBV28 and TRBJ2-7; 9 bases fit TRBD2. Germline V gives CDR1 MDHEN, CDR2 SYDVKM. The trim removed 6 bases at V and 1 base at J, leaving 10 bases unmatched. This CDR3 is built from 16 residues. The CDR3 sequence: CASRTSGSGRSYEQYF. The CDR3 DNA is TGTGCCAGCAGGACAAGTGGTAGCGGGAGATCCTACGAGCAGTACTTC. The whole variable domain, remainder taken from reference TRBV28 and TRBJ2-7, is DVKVTQSSRYLVKRTGEKVFLECVQDMDHENMFWYRQDPGLGLRLIYFSYDVKMKEKGDIPEGYSVSREKKERFSLILESASTNQTSMYLCASRTSGSGRSYEQYFGPGTRLTVT.

The chain carries TRBV6-5 and TRBJ2-7; perhaps TRBD1 as D (6 bases). The CDR3 is 14 residues long. V lost 2 bases and J lost 9, with 17 bases in between. CDR1 is MNHEY and CDR2 is SVGAGI in the germline V gene. The CDR3 coding sequence is TGTGCCAGCAGTTACGTCTCTTGGGACAAAACGCAGTACTTC. Translated, it gives CASSYVSWDKTQYF.

The chain combines TRBV20-1 with TRBJ2-1, with D maybe TRBD1 (6 bases). The CDR3 has 11 amino acids. Trimming shortened V by 2 bases and J by 8 bases, and 7 bases separated the two germline ends. Germline V lookup: CDR1 DFQATT, CDR2 SNEGSKA (reference sequence). CDR3 in amino acids: CSARRGYEQFF. CDR3 DNA sequence: TGCAGTGCTAGAAGGGGGTATGAGCAGTTCTTC.

The rearrangement links TRBV19 to TRBJ2-1; 12 bases fit TRBD2. CDR3 length equals 15 residues. Germline trimming cut 6 bases from V and 6 bases from J; bases unmatched to any gene: 6. Per the germline V gene, CDR1 is LNHDA and CDR2 is SQIVND (reference sequence). CDR3 sequence: CASSRTSGTPNEQFF. The DNA for the CDR3 is TGTGCCAGTAGCCGGACTAGCGGGACTCCCAATGAGCAGTTCTTC.

V is TRBV9 and J is TRBJ2-7, with 9 bases matching TRBD1. Per the germline V gene, CDR1 is SGDLS and CDR2 is YYNGEE. The V gene end was trimmed by 0 bases and the J gene end by 3 bases; junction bases not matched to a gene: 4. CDR3 length equals 15 residues. Written as DNA, the CDR3 is TGTGCCAGCAGCGTAGAGTTGGGACAGGGCTACGAGCAGTACTTC. It codes for CASSVELGQGYEQYF.

The gene calls are TRBV2 and TRBJ1-4, with unresolved D. The CDR3 loop spans 18 amino acids. Germline lookup yields CDR1 SNHLY and CDR2 FYNNEI. The V and J ends lost 1 base and 4 bases respectively, with 19 bases between them. CDR3 DNA: TGTGCCAGCAGTGAAGTCTCTCTGGGAGGGAGGATTAATGAAAAACTGTTTTTT. This sequence encodes CASSEVSLGGRINEKLFF.

This chain joins TRBV2 and TRBJ1-1; D gene uncertain. This CDR3 has 12 residues. Trimming took off 6 bases at V and 2 bases at J, with 7 bases between the two ends. Germline V gene data show CDR1 as SNHLY and CDR2 as FYNNEI. CDR3 DNA sequence: TGTGCCAGCAGGAACAGTAACACTGAAGCTTTCTTT. Its protein is CASRNSNTEAFF.

The chain couples TRBV19 to TRBJ2-2, with D perhaps matching TRBD1 (5 bases). Germline lookup yields CDR1 LNHDA and CDR2 SQIVND (reference sequence). V lost 5 bases and J 4 bases, leaving 14 bases between the germline ends. The CDR3 has 15 amino acids. The CDR3 sequence: CASSARVWGTGELFF. The DNA of the CDR3 is TGTGCCAGTAGTGCCAGGGTTTGGGGCACCGGGGAGCTGTTTTTT. The full variable domain, with the rest looked up from reference TRBV19 and TRBJ2-2, is DGGITQSPKYLFRKEGQNVTLSCEQNLNHDAMYWYRQDPGQGLRLIYYSQIVNDFQKGDIAEGYSVSREKKESFPLTVTSAQKNPTAFYLCASSARVWGTGELFFGEGSRLTVL.

The gene calls are TRBV7-2 and TRBJ2-5; 7 nucleotides match TRBD2. V trimming: 2 bases; J trimming: 3 bases; junction bases outside the gene matches: 12. This CDR3 spans 17 amino acids. CDR1 is SGHTA and CDR2 is FQGNSA in the germline V gene. The CDR3 is CASSLFPGGHWEETQYF. CDR3 bases: TGTGCCAGCAGCTTATTCCCGGGAGGTCATTGGGAAGAGACCCAGTACTTC.

The V gene is TRBV12-5, the J gene TRBJ2-4, with D possibly TRBD2 on 6 matching bases. This CDR3 is built from 22 residues. V gave up 3 bases and J gave up 2 bases, with 32 bases separating them. Germline V gene data show CDR1 as LGHNT and CDR2 as FRNRAP. The CDR3 DNA reads as TGTGCTAGTGGTTTCGTACCCCCCGGACGAGGTGGTAGGGACTTACCCAAAAACATTCAGTACTTC. Amino acids: CASGFVPPGRGGRDLPKNIQYF.

J is TRBJ2-1 and V is TRBV9, with D possibly TRBD2 on 7 matching bases. The CDR3 has 16 residues. Per the germline V gene, CDR1 is SGDLS and CDR2 is YYNGEE. The V and J ends lost 1 base and 2 bases respectively, with 13 bases between them. The CDR3 DNA follows: TGTGCCAGCAGCGTAAGGGGGACTAACGCCTACAATGAGCAGTTCTTC. Translating gives CASSVRGTNAYNEQFF.

The chain recombines TRBV27 with TRBJ2-1, with no clear D. This CDR3 spans 16 amino acids. Germline CDR1 and CDR2: MNHEY and SMNVEV (reference sequence). Trimming took off 1 base at V and 0 bases at J, with 10 bases between the two ends. CDR3 in DNA: TGTGCCAGCAGTTTATGGGCCGCGAGCTCCTACAATGAGCAGTTCTTC. As protein: CASSLWAASSYNEQFF.

This sequence joins TRBV4-1 and TRBJ2-7, with 7 bases aligning to TRBD1. Trimming cost V 1 base and J 3 bases; bases outside gene matches: 12. Germline V lookup: CDR1 MGHRA, CDR2 YSYEKL. The CDR3 spans 17 residues. CDR3 bases: TGCGCCAGCAGCCAAGCCCCAGGACAGGCGGCTCTCTACGAGCAGTACTTC. It codes for CASSQAPGQAALYEQYF.

A few counts support this clone. This sequence joins TRBV28 and TRBJ2-7; 8 bases are a match to TRBD2. Germline CDR1 MDHEN, CDR2 SYDVKM. J lost 2 bases, V lost 8 bases, and 8 bases had no gene match. This CDR3 has 14 amino acids. The CDR3, as DNA: TGTGCCAGCCGGGGGGGCTCCGCCCCCTACGAGCAGTACTTC. It is translated as CASRGGSAPYEQYF.

As DNA, the CDR3 is TGTGCCAGCAGAACAAGCAGGGGCGACCAGTACTTC. Translating gives CASRTSRGDQYF. This chain connects TRBV21-1 to TRBJ2-5; the D call of TRBD1 is as the table states it, not checked on the DNA. TRBV21-1 has pseudogene status. This CDR3 region has 12 residues.